This entry features one TCR beta chain sequence. Its antigen is undetermined. This record comes from a study of identifying expanded T cells in peripheral blood. Assay: immunoSEQ multiplex PCR; the TCRdb copy retains only in-frame clones and omits some. The sample holds about 110,000 clones, 85% to 90% seen once. Regarding the study as a whole: Technical replicates showed approximately 1.2 changed clones; two weeks around 15; four weeks 19. Approximately two-week clone count variance significantly increased as total template count grew.

This receptor was taken from a person aged 18 to 70 in good health. The sequenced sample was blood.

CDR3 nucleotide sequence: TGCGCCAGCAGCTCCACCGGGACAGAATACGAGCAGTACTTC. This encodes CASSSTGTEYEQYF. The V call is TRBV5-1, the J call TRBJ2-7; 7 nucleotides agree with TRBD1. Germline lookup yields CDR1 SGHRS and CDR2 YFSETQ. CDR3 length equals 14 residues. V was clipped by 3 bases and J by 4 bases; unmatched bases: 7.